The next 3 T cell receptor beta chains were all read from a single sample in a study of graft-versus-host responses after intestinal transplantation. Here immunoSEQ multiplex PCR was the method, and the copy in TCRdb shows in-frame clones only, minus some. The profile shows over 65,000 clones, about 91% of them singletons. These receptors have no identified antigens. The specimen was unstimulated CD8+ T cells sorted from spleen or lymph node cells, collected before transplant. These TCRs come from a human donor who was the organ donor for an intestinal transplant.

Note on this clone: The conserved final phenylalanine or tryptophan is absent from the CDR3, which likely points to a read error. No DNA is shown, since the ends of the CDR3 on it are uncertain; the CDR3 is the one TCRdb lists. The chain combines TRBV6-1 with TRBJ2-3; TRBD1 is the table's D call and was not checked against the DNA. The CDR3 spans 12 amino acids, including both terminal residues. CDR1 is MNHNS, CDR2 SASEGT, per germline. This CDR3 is CASSAVAVDRVV.

The CDR3 DNA follows: TGTGCCAGTAGTATAAGCCAGGGACAGGGCCTCGACGAGCAGTACTTC. Protein product: CASSISQGQGLDEQYF. This chain links TRBV19 with TRBJ2-5; 9 bases align to TRBD1. The J call is doubtful: the DNA matches TRBJ2-7 better. Germline V gene data show CDR1 as LNHDA and CDR2 as SQIVND (reference sequence). This CDR3 spans 16 amino acids.

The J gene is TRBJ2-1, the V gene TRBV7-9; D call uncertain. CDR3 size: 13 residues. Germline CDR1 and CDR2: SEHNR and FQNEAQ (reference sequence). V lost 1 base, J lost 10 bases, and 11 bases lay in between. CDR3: CASSLEVFEEQFF. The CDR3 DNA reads TGTGCCAGCAGCTTAGAGGTTTTCGAGGAGCAGTTCTTC.